One and the same sample provided the 9 T cell receptor beta chains below, sequenced in a study of cytomegalovirus exposure and HLA in healthy donors. Amplification used 60 Vbeta primers and 13 Jbeta primers. The protocol was immunoSEQ multiplex PCR, while the TCRdb copy is restricted to in-frame clones and leaves out a portion. The sample yields about 180,000 clones, around 83% seen once. Sequencing input: PBMCs. These receptors all come from a girl aged 2 to 10 in good health and CMV-seropositive.

The V call is TRBV4-2, the J call TRBJ1-4; 7 nucleotides align to TRBD1. J lost 0 bases, V lost 1 base, and 11 bases had no gene match. The germline V gene has CDR1 LGHNA and CDR2 YNFKEQ. This CDR3 region has 19 residues. The CDR3: CASSQVGRGGTATNEKLFF. CDR3 in DNA: TGTGCCAGCAGCCAAGTAGGGCGGGGGGGGACAGCAACTAATGAAAAACTGTTTTTT.

The genes are TRBV29-1 and TRBJ1-1; possibly TRBD1 for D (5 bases). This CDR3 has 13 amino acids. Between the trimmed V and J ends, which lost 4 bases and 3 bases, there was a span of 12 bases. Germline CDR1 reads SQVTM; CDR2 reads ANQGSEA. The CDR3 DNA is TGCAGCGTTGTTGCAGGGTTTTACACTGAAGCTTTCTTT. As protein: CSVVAGFYTEAFF. Supplemented by reference TRBV29-1 and TRBJ1-1, the full variable domain reads SAVISQKPSRDICQRGTSLTIQCQVDSQVTMMFWYRQQPGQSLTLIATANQGSEATYESGFVIDKFPISRPNLTFSTLTVSNMSPEDSSIYLCSVVAGFYTEAFFGQGTRLTVV.

The chain couples TRBV5-1 to TRBJ2-1; no clear D gene. Germline V lookup: CDR1 SGHRS, CDR2 YFSETQ. Trimming left V 0 bases short and J 6 bases short, with 10 bases between. The CDR3 consists of 14 residues. DNA of the CDR3: TGCGCCAGCAGCTTGGGGCTCCAGGTCAATGAGCAGTTCTTC. It encodes CASSLGLQVNEQFF.

The chain recombines TRBV6-5 with TRBJ2-1; 8 bases match TRBD1. Germline values: CDR1 MNHEY, CDR2 SVGAGI. This CDR3 spans 13 amino acids. V was clipped by 6 bases and J by 13 bases; unmatched bases: 11. The CDR3 protein is CASSPGTGKGQFF. CDR3 DNA sequence: TGTGCCAGCAGCCCCGGGACAGGTAAAGGTCAGTTCTTC.

V is TRBV5-4 and J is TRBJ1-1, with a weak D call TRBD1 (5 bases). Trimming removed 0 bases from V and 6 bases from J, with 15 bases in between. Germline loops: CDR1 SGHNT, CDR2 YYREEE (reference sequence). This CDR3 spans 15 amino acids. CDR3 bases: TGTGCCAGCAGCTTGGACGGGGGAGTTCAAGCTGAAGCTTTCTTT. Translated, it gives CASSLDGGVQAEAFF.

This clone was counted a few times. DNA for the CDR3: TGCGCCAGCAGTGATTGGGACAGGGGACTCCCCCAGCATTTT. This gives the protein CASSDWDRGLPQHF. The chain has TRBV10-2 and TRBJ1-5, with TRBD1 matching 10 bases. The CDR3 runs to 14 residues. Germline CDR1 is WSHSY and CDR2 is SAAADI. With V trimmed by 3 bases and J by 10 bases, 6 bases remained unmatched.

The V gene is TRBV10-2, the J gene TRBJ1-1; 7 nucleotides agree with TRBD1. V was pared by 6 bases and J by 7 bases, with 20 bases of the junction left unmatched. CDR1 and CDR2 from the germline V gene are WSHSY and SAAADI. There are 17 residues in the CDR3. The CDR3 bases are TGCGCCAGCAGAGCGGTTAGGAGGGGGCCACCGCCGCGTGAAGCTTTCTTT. Translating it yields CASRAVRRGPPPREAFF.

A few counts support this clone. The chain has TRBV6-1 and TRBJ2-7, with TRBD1 matching over 9 bases. CDR3 length: 14 residues. V shed 3 bases, J shed 5 bases, and the junction held 5 bases outside the gene matches. Germline V lookup: CDR1 MNHNS, CDR2 SASEGT. CDR3 sequence: CASSDGTGFNEQYF. CDR3 nucleotide sequence: TGTGCCAGCAGTGATGGGACAGGGTTCAACGAGCAGTACTTC.

J is TRBJ1-1 and V is TRBV9; D may be TRBD1 (5 bases). The V end lost 0 bases, the J end lost 0 bases, and 9 bases lay between the germline ends. Per the germline V gene, CDR1 is SGDLS and CDR2 is YYNGEE. This CDR3 spans 15 amino acids. CDR3 nucleotides: TGTGCCAGCAGCGTAGGAGGACACTTGAACACTGAAGCTTTCTTT. Its protein product is CASSVGGHLNTEAFF. Full variable domain (missing parts from reference TRBV9 and TRBJ1-1): DSGVTQTPKHLITATGQRVTLRCSPRSGDLSVYWYQQSLDQGLQFLIQYYNGEERAKGNILERFSAQQFPDLHSELNLSSLELGDSALYFCASSVGGHLNTEAFFGQGTRLTVV.